Each of the 27 T cell receptor beta chains below was sequenced from the same sample in a study of spatial heterogeneity in lung cancer. The study's findings and limits: Intratumoral expanded alpha and beta TCR counts were found to track tumor mutation counts.

TCRdb called the 5' RACE reads again in MiXCR, with one record for every CDR3 protein. The sample carries some 16,000 distinct CDR3 sequences, about 6.5% recorded once. Time point of the sample: sample taken at primary tumor resection. For these receptors, no antigen is known. This material consisted of lung tumor tissue, taken at surgery. Source of these receptors: a female donor with early-stage non-small cell lung cancer.

This clonotype was recorded a few times. V usage is TRBV5-1 and J usage is TRBJ1-1; 9 positions agree with TRBD1. CDR1 is SGHRS, CDR2 YFSETQ, per germline. Unmatched junction bases numbered 6, after V lost 3 bases and J lost 0 bases. The CDR3 has 16 amino acids. The CDR3 loop is CASSWGTGNMNTEAFF. The CDR3 bases are TGCGCCAGCAGCTGGGGGACAGGGAACATGAACACTGAAGCTTTCTTT.

In its sample, this clonotype was seen many times. The chain links TRBV4-3 to TRBJ2-1; 8 bases fit TRBD1. Germline V gives CDR1 LGHNA, CDR2 YSLEER. The length of the CDR3 is 17 residues. V was pared by 0 bases and J by 7 bases, with 11 bases of the junction left unmatched. As DNA, the CDR3 is TGCGCCAGCAGCCAAGATCGAAGTAGGACAGGGAGGAATGAGCAGTTCTTC. As protein: CASSQDRSRTGRNEQFF.

This clonotype was observed many times. V usage is TRBV20-1 and J usage is TRBJ1-2; D is undetermined. The V gene's germline CDR1 is DFQATT and CDR2 SNEGSKA (reference sequence). Trimming cost V 3 bases and J 0 bases, with 14 bases left between them. The CDR3 has 15 amino acids. In DNA, the CDR3 is TGCAGTGCTAGCGCTCCCCGGGGATCTAACTATGGCTACACCTTC. As protein: CSASAPRGSNYGYTF.

Many counts were recorded for this clonotype. The J gene is TRBJ1-1, the V gene TRBV30; 7 bases map to TRBD1. The CDR3 is made up of 13 amino acids. The J segment lost 6 bases and the V segment lost 4 bases, leaving 8 bases of the junction unmatched. Germline V CDR1 and CDR2: GTSNPN, SVGIG (reference sequence). The CDR3 DNA follows: TGTGCCTGGATTTCGACAGGGTACTCTGAAGCTTTCTTT. It specifies CAWISTGYSEAFF.

At least ten counts were recorded for this clonotype. The rearrangement joins TRBV2 to TRBJ2-3; D remains unclear. The CDR3 has 13 amino acids. Trimming took 3 bases from V and 2 from J, leaving 6 bases between them. From germline, CDR1 is SNHLY and CDR2 FYNNEI. CDR3 residues: CASSDRITDTQYF. For the CDR3, the DNA is TGTGCCAGCAGTGATCGGATCACAGATACGCAGTATTTT.

On this clonotype: One base away lies a much larger clone, so this may be a sequencing read error. The CDR3 DNA sequence: TGTGCCAGCAGCTTGGGACCTACTAGCAATCAGCTCCAGCATTTT. It specifies CASSLGPTSNQLQHF. This chain connects TRBV5-6 to TRBJ1-5; no reliable D call. Germline CDR1 and CDR2: SGHDT and YYEEEE. The CDR3 contains 15 residues.

This clonotype has just a few counts. The V call is TRBV19, the J call TRBJ1-5, with D hard to call. CDR1 is LNHDA and CDR2 is SQIVND in the germline V gene (reference sequence). Trimming removed 5 bases from V and 2 bases from J, with 10 bases in between. This CDR3 region has 14 residues. The CDR3 is CASSPAGGNQPQHF. In DNA form, the CDR3 reads TGTGCCAGTAGTCCTGCCGGGGGCAATCAGCCCCAGCATTTT.

By share of the sample, this clonotype is medium-sized (0.01 to 0.1%). This rearrangement joins TRBV5-4 to TRBJ2-3; D might be TRBD2 (6 bases). The CDR3 loop spans 16 amino acids. Germline V gives CDR1 SGHNT, CDR2 YYREEE (reference sequence). The ends were cut back, 4 bases at V and 4 bases at J, with 19 bases in the middle. In DNA, the CDR3 is TGTGCCAGCAGCGTGGGACTGGGTCCGGGCTCAGATACGCAGTATTTT. This translates into CASSVGLGPGSDTQYF.

In its sample, this clonotype was seen many times. The chain is built from TRBV2 and TRBJ1-1; TRBD1 agrees at 7 bases. This CDR3 has 17 amino acids. Unmatched junction bases numbered 14, after V lost 5 bases and J lost 2 bases. CDR1 and CDR2 (germline): SNHLY, FYNNEI. In DNA form, the CDR3 reads TGTGCCAGCAGTCCCGGGTTGGGACAGACTAGAAACACTGAAGCTTTCTTT. It is translated as CASSPGLGQTRNTEAFF.

V gene TRBV18 combines with J gene TRBJ1-1, with 8 nucleotides matching TRBD1. The CDR3 covers 13 residues. CDR1 and CDR2 (germline): KGHSH, LQKENI. After removal of 3 bases from V and 4 bases from J, the junction contained 1 base not matched to a gene. The CDR3 reads CASSPQGATEAFF. CDR3 nucleotide sequence: TGTGCCAGCTCACCCCAGGGGGCCACTGAAGCTTTCTTT.

This clonotype has only a few counts. The chain recombines TRBV27 with TRBJ2-7; 8 nucleotides align to TRBD1. Germline values: CDR1 MNHEY, CDR2 SMNVEV (reference sequence). V gave up 7 bases and J gave up 4 bases; unmatched junction bases: 9. The CDR3 totals 14 residues. DNA for the CDR3: TGTGCCAGCACCCCTGCGGGACAGGCGTACGAGCAGTACTTC. Protein: CASTPAGQAYEQYF.

V is TRBV28 and J is TRBJ2-3, with D possibly being TRBD2 (5 bases). Trimming cost V 3 bases and J 5 bases, with 12 bases left between them. Germline values: CDR1 MDHEN, CDR2 SYDVKM. This CDR3 contains 14 residues. CDR3 region: CASSFLASRDTQYF. In nucleotides, the CDR3 is TGTGCCAGCAGTTTTTTAGCGTCGAGAGATACGCAGTATTTT.

In this sample, this clonotype turned up many times. This chain joins TRBV6-5 and TRBJ2-3, with 11 positions matching TRBD1. Per the germline V gene, CDR1 is MNHEY and CDR2 is SVGAGI. The J segment lost 2 bases and the V segment lost 10 bases, leaving 8 bases of the junction unmatched. The CDR3 covers 15 residues. CDR3 region: CATTRTGGFTDTQYF. For the CDR3, the DNA is TGTGCCACCACTCGGACAGGGGGCTTCACAGATACGCAGTATTTT.

V is TRBV7-9 and J is TRBJ1-3, with 7 bases matching TRBD1. V lost 6 bases, J lost 2 bases, and 1 base stayed unmatched. There are 13 residues in the CDR3. Looked up from germline, CDR1 is SEHNR and CDR2 is FQNEAQ (reference sequence). CDR3 DNA: TGTGCCAGCAGGCAGGGGGCTGGAAACACCATATATTTT. Amino acids: CASRQGAGNTIYF.

In this sample, this clonotype turned up many times. The chain is built from TRBV7-8 and TRBJ2-7; possible D gene TRBD2, 5 bases. The CDR3 runs 14 residues. Germline CDR1 reads SGHVS; CDR2 reads FQNEAQ. V was cut by 1 base and J by 5 bases, with 12 bases left in between. CDR3 nucleotide sequence: TGTGCCAGCAGCTTAGGAGGGTTCGCCGACGAGCAGTACTTC. Translated, it gives CASSLGGFADEQYF.

This clonotype was recorded at least ten times. The chain has TRBV20-1 and TRBJ1-6; TRBD1 agrees at 10 bases. Per germline, CDR1 DFQATT and CDR2 SNEGSKA (reference sequence). Trimming at V came to 3 bases and at J to 8 bases, leaving 4 bases not matched to a gene. The CDR3 extends over 14 amino acids. The CDR3 nucleotides are TGCAGTGCTAGCCCGACAGGGGGCCATTCACCCCTCCACTTT. Residues: CSASPTGGHSPLHF.

This clonotype ranks as medium-sized (0.01 to 0.1%). The chain couples TRBV20-1 to TRBJ1-1; 7 bases are shared with TRBD1. The CDR3 is made up of 11 amino acids. The germline gives CDR1 DFQATT, CDR2 SNEGSKA (reference sequence). Trimming cost V 6 bases and J 4 bases; bases outside gene matches: 2. CDR3: CSARGATEAFF. CDR3 nucleotide sequence: TGCAGTGCCAGGGGGGCCACTGAAGCTTTCTTT.

In this sample, this clonotype is medium-sized. The gene calls are TRBV20-1 and TRBJ2-1; D may match TRBD1 or TRBD2 (6 bases each). V dropped 6 bases and J dropped 8 bases, with 14 bases sitting between them. CDR1 and CDR2 from the germline V gene are DFQATT and SNEGSKA (reference sequence). The CDR3 is 12 residues long. CDR3 protein: CSAGGRRDEQFF. The DNA of the CDR3 is TGCAGTGCCGGGGGCAGGCGGGATGAGCAGTTCTTC.

At least ten counts were recorded for this clonotype. The genes are TRBV20-1 and TRBJ2-4; 11 bases line up with TRBD1. The germline gives CDR1 DFQATT, CDR2 SNEGSKA (reference sequence). The J segment lost 8 bases and the V segment lost 2 bases, leaving 5 bases of the junction unmatched. This CDR3 is 14 amino acids long. CDR3 in DNA: TGCAGTGCTAGACCGGACAGGGGGCTGGACATTCAGTACTTC. Its protein product is CSARPDRGLDIQYF.

This clonotype was counted at least ten times. The rearrangement links TRBV10-3 to TRBJ2-7, with D maybe TRBD2 (5 bases). V was pared by 3 bases and J by 2 bases, with 5 bases between. Germline CDR1 and CDR2: ENHRY and SYGVKD. This CDR3 spans 12 amino acids. DNA of the CDR3: TGTGCCATCAGTGACGGGGCCTACGAGCAGTACTTC. It translates to CAISDGAYEQYF.

V and J are TRBV6-5 and TRBJ2-7, with D possibly matching TRBD1 (6 bases). The V end was cut by 0 bases, the J end by 1 base, with 19 bases between. The germline CDR1 and CDR2 sequences are MNHEY and SVGAGI. This CDR3 is built from 18 residues. DNA of the CDR3: TGTGCCAGCAGTTACTCGACGCTAGCTAGGGGGAGATCCTACGAGCAGTACTTC. This translates into CASSYSTLARGRSYEQYF.

This clonotype was seen repeatedly, ten times or more. The chain employs TRBV2 and TRBJ1-3; D is perhaps TRBD1 (5 bases). The CDR3 spans 14 residues. The V gene's germline CDR1 is SNHLY and CDR2 FYNNEI. The V and J ends lost 4 bases and 3 bases respectively, with 10 bases between them. The CDR3 here is CASSATASGNTIYF. For the CDR3, the DNA is TGTGCCAGCAGTGCGACAGCGAGTGGAAACACCATATATTTT.

This clonotype was seen ten or more times. The chain has TRBV6-1 and TRBJ1-2; 9 bases map to TRBD1. The germline V gene has CDR1 MNHNS and CDR2 SASEGT. Trimming took 6 bases from V and 5 from J; bases not matched to a gene: 7. The CDR3 totals 14 residues. The CDR3 region has the DNA TGTGCCAGCAGCCGGACAGACAGGGGGTATGGCTACACCTTC. It encodes CASSRTDRGYGYTF.

This clonotype was seen many times. The V and J genes are TRBV28 and TRBJ1-1; TRBD1 aligns across 9 bases. The CDR3 length is 14 residues. Germline V lookup: CDR1 MDHEN, CDR2 SYDVKM. Trimming at V came to 5 bases and at J to 4 bases, leaving 5 bases not matched to a gene. The CDR3 sequence: CASSPGTGLTEAFF. The CDR3 nucleotides are TGTGCCAGCAGTCCGGGGACAGGGCTCACTGAAGCTTTCTTT.

This clonotype occurred many times. V and J are TRBV11-3 and TRBJ2-5, with D possibly matching TRBD1 (6 bases). The CDR3 sequence is 14 residues long. The ends were cut back, 4 bases at V and 2 bases at J, with 11 bases in the middle. CDR1 is SGHNT, CDR2 YENEEA, per germline. The CDR3 sequence is CASSSGRGQETQYF. For the CDR3, the DNA is TGTGCCAGCAGCTCCGGAAGGGGGCAAGAGACCCAGTACTTC.

This clonotype has a count of ten or more. The chain employs TRBV5-1 and TRBJ2-2, with D hard to call. The germline V gene has CDR1 SGHRS and CDR2 YFSETQ. V lost 4 bases and J 5 bases, leaving 12 bases between the germline ends. This CDR3 is 14 amino acids long. The CDR3 coding sequence is TGCGCCAGCAGCCCGGAAGGGATGACCGGGGAGCTGTTTTTT. This gives the protein CASSPEGMTGELFF. Looking up the rest from reference TRBV5-1 and TRBJ2-2 gives the full variable domain: KAGVTQTPRYLIKTRGQQVTLSCSPISGHRSVSWYQQTPGQGLQFLFEYFSETQRNKGNFPGRFSGRQFSNSRSEMNVSTLELGDSALYLCASSPEGMTGELFFGEGSRLTVL.

Sample share makes this clonotype medium-sized. The V call is TRBV6-2 or TRBV6-3, the J call TRBJ1-3; 7 positions match TRBD1. The CDR3 extends over 14 amino acids. CDR1 and CDR2 (germline): MNHEY, SVGEGT. Trimming took 5 bases from V and 2 from J; bases not matched to a gene: 3. This CDR3 is CASSRQGTGNTIYF. CDR3 sequence (DNA): TGTGCCAGCAGTCGACAGGGAACTGGAAACACCATATATTTT.